This entry describes one T cell receptor (beta chain). Its matching antigen is unknown. The junction and the germline gene differ at one end; a read error may be behind it. The sample originates from a study of cytomegalovirus exposure and HLA in healthy donors. Study summary: HLA-typed donors were the source of 83 million or so unique TCRs held in an early data release.

The CDR3 totals 12 residues. Germline lookup yields CDR1 SEHNR and CDR2 FQNEAQ (reference sequence). General observations from the study: TCR beta V segments were, for the most part, productive about 87% or about 30% of the time in an earlier analysis. TRBV6-2, TRBV6-3 and other indistinguishable V segments were excluded. Roughly uniform depth of sequencing across donors was assumed in presence/absence analyses.

The study ran its PCR with 60 Vbeta and 13 Jbeta primers. Sequencing used immunoSEQ multiplex PCR; TCRdb keeps in-frame clones, though not all of them. The data contain some 150,000 clones, about 78% of them singletons. Sequencing was performed on PBMCs. The receptor was isolated from a male donor in good health and CMV-seronegative. This chain links TRBV7-9 with TRBJ1-1; maybe TRBD1 (5 bases). The CDR3 loop reads CSSSFGTPEAFF. CDR3 sequence (DNA): TGTTCCAGCAGCTTCGGGACTCCTGAAGCTTTCTTT.